Following are 17 T cell receptor beta chains from one sample sequenced in a study of OX40 agonist ivuxolimab in advanced cancers. Here immunoSEQ multiplex PCR was the method, and the copy in TCRdb shows in-frame clones only, minus some. The repertoire has some 70,000 clones, approximately 90% of them found once; the top ten carry 2.5% to 3%. The source material was CD4+ or CD8+ T cells sorted from blood, sampled in a trial of the OX40 agonist ivuxolimab. These receptors all stem from an adult with an advanced solid tumor such as melanoma, head and neck, liver or kidney cancer.

The chain uses TRBV7-9 and TRBJ2-1; 12 bases are shared with TRBD2. The CDR3 is 12 amino acids. CDR1 is SEHNR, CDR2 FQNEAQ, per germline (reference sequence). After removal of 11 bases from V and 8 bases from J, the junction contained 4 bases not matched to a gene. As DNA, the CDR3 is TGTGCCCCGGGACTAGCGGGCGATGAGCAGTTCTTC. It yields the protein CAPGLAGDEQFF. The variable domain in full, completed from reference TRBV7-9 and TRBJ2-1, reads DTGVSQNPRHKITKRGQNVTFRCDPISEHNRLYWYRQTLGQGPEFLTYFQNEAQLEKSRLLSDRFSAERPKGSFSTLEIQRTEQGDSAMYLCAPGLAGDEQFFGPGTRLTVL.

This clone is a singleton in its sample. CDR3 loop: CSAFSRKKLFF. In DNA form, the CDR3 reads TGCAGTGCCTTCTCTAGGAAAAAACTGTTTTTT. The chain has TRBV20-1 and TRBJ1-4; D call uncertain. Germline V gene data show CDR1 as DFQATT and CDR2 as SNEGSKA (reference sequence). The V end was cut by 6 bases, the J end by 9 bases, with 11 bases between. The CDR3 spans 11 residues.

The genes are TRBV4-1 and TRBJ2-7, with D hard to call. V lost 0 bases and J lost 2, with 5 bases in between. CDR3 length: 13 amino acids. Germline values: CDR1 MGHRA, CDR2 YSYEKL. In DNA, the CDR3 is TGCGCCAGCAGCCAAGATACAGCCTACGAGCAGTACTTC. Translation: CASSQDTAYEQYF.

The chain links TRBV7-2 to TRBJ2-1, with 10 nucleotides matching TRBD1. Germline values: CDR1 SGHTA, CDR2 FQGNSA. The CDR3 length is 15 residues. After removal of 5 bases from V and 7 bases from J, the junction contained 8 bases not matched to a gene. The CDR3 protein is CASSVRQGARNEQFF. CDR3 coding DNA: TGTGCCAGCAGCGTTAGACAGGGGGCGAGGAATGAGCAGTTCTTC.

The V call is TRBV9, the J call TRBJ1-2; no clear D. CDR1 is SGDLS and CDR2 is YYNGEE in the germline V gene. CDR3 length: 15 amino acids. V lost 2 bases and J lost 7, with 18 bases in between. DNA of the CDR3: TGTGCCAGCAGCGTCGACTTAGACGGACTCCTTGGCTACACCTTC. Residues: CASSVDLDGLLGYTF.

The chain uses TRBV18 and TRBJ1-6, with TRBD1 as a possible D gene (6 bases). Germline loops: CDR1 KGHSH, CDR2 LQKENI. V lost 5 bases, J lost 10 bases, and 18 bases lay in between. The CDR3 loop spans 15 amino acids. CDR3 sequence (DNA): TGTGCCAGCTCATTATCCGGGACACCAGGGTCACCCCTCCACTTT. Translating gives CASSLSGTPGSPLHF.

The chain has TRBV4-3 and TRBJ1-4; TRBD1 aligns across 9 bases. The length of the CDR3 is 21 residues. The J segment lost 7 bases and the V segment lost 0 bases, leaving 21 bases of the junction unmatched. Germline V gene data show CDR1 as LGHNA and CDR2 as YSLEER. The CDR3 nucleotides read TGCGCCAGCAGCCAAGATCGGGGTACACGTTCCGGGACAGGGTACATTGAAAAACTGTTTTTT. Translated: CASSQDRGTRSGTGYIEKLFF.

J is TRBJ2-2 and V is TRBV11-3; D uncertain. The CDR3 sequence is 12 residues long. Germline V gives CDR1 SGHNT, CDR2 YENEEA. Between the trimmed V and J ends, which lost 2 bases and 6 bases, there was a span of 4 bases. The CDR3 sequence: CASSLSSGELFF. For the CDR3, the DNA is TGTGCCAGCAGCTTAAGTTCCGGGGAGCTGTTTTTT.

Remarks on this clone: At one end the junction does not follow the germline gene, possibly because of a read error. The chain carries TRBV5-1 and TRBJ2-3; TRBD2 aligns across 14 bases. Germline CDR1 is SGHRS and CDR2 is YFSETQ. This CDR3 contains 15 residues. The CDR3 region is CAGSLGTSGGDTQYF. In DNA form, the CDR3 reads TGCGCCGGCAGCTTGGGGACTAGCGGGGGAGATACGCAGTATTTT. Full variable domain (rest looked up from reference TRBV5-1 and TRBJ2-3): KAGVTQTPRYLIKTRGQQVTLSCSPISGHRSVSWYQQTPGQGLQFLFEYFSETQRNKGNFPGRFSGRQFSNSRSEMNVSTLELGDSALYLCAGSLGTSGGDTQYFGPGTRLTVL.

The CDR3 spells CASSYRGGGYTF. The CDR3 nucleotides are TGTGCCAGCAGTTACAGGGGAGGAGGCTACACCTTC. The chain joins TRBV28 to TRBJ1-2, with 7 nucleotides matching TRBD1. The CDR3 contains 12 residues. V lost 4 bases and J lost 8; bases outside the gene matches: 4. Germline CDR1 MDHEN, CDR2 SYDVKM.

The chain combines TRBV7-9 with TRBJ2-1; TRBD2 matches at 9 bases. The CDR3 extends over 14 amino acids. Germline CDR1 is SEHNR and CDR2 is FQNEAQ (reference sequence). Germline trimming cut 2 bases from V and 8 bases from J; bases unmatched to any gene: 4. The CDR3 spells CASSLSGGMDEQFF. In DNA, the CDR3 is TGTGCCAGCAGCTTAAGCGGGGGGATGGATGAGCAGTTCTTC.

The chain is built from TRBV5-1 and TRBJ1-1; weak D call: TRBD1 (6 bases). The germline V and J ends were trimmed by 0 bases and 1 base, with 10 bases remaining between them. Germline V gene sequence: CDR1 SGHRS, CDR2 YFSETQ. CDR3 size: 15 residues. The CDR3 nucleotides read TGCGCCAGCAGCTTGGGGACAGCACAGAACACTGAAGCTTTCTTT. Protein sequence: CASSLGTAQNTEAFF.

V and J are TRBV27 and TRBJ1-2; D is perhaps TRBD1 (5 bases). The germline V gene has CDR1 MNHEY and CDR2 SMNVEV (reference sequence). Deletions cut 4 bases from V and 7 bases from J, with 13 bases between. This CDR3 has 13 residues. As DNA, the CDR3 is TGTGCCAGCAGTTCCCCGGGGGGAGGTGGCTACACCTTC. It specifies CASSSPGGGGYTF.

This clone showed up just once. This chain connects TRBV27 to TRBJ2-1; D unresolved. Germline V gene sequence: CDR1 MNHEY, CDR2 SMNVEV (reference sequence). This CDR3 comprises 14 residues. V was shortened by 8 bases and J by 2 bases, with 13 bases between the two germline ends. The CDR3: CASCPGSPYNEQFF. The CDR3 DNA is TGTGCCAGCTGTCCTGGTAGCCCCTACAATGAGCAGTTCTTC.

The V gene is TRBV28, the J gene TRBJ1-3; weak D call: TRBD1 (6 bases). V shed 6 bases and J shed 4 bases, with 10 bases lying between them. In germline, CDR1 is MDHEN, CDR2 SYDVKM. The CDR3 has 13 amino acids. The CDR3: CASSMDSGNTIYF. Here the CDR3 DNA reads TGTGCCAGCAGCATGGACAGCGGAAACACCATATATTTT.

This clone was seen just once. The rearrangement joins TRBV6-5 to TRBJ2-3; unclear D gene. The CDR3 is made up of 13 amino acids. Germline CDR1 MNHEY, CDR2 SVGAGI. V dropped 6 bases and J dropped 6 bases, with 13 bases sitting between them. CDR3 sequence reads: CASRFDFMDTQYF. The CDR3 DNA sequence: TGTGCCAGCAGATTTGACTTCATGGATACGCAGTATTTT.

This chain joins TRBV30 and TRBJ2-2, with D uncertain. Germline CDR1 GTSNPN, CDR2 SVGIG (reference sequence). V lost 0 bases to trimming and J lost 6 bases, with 11 bases between them. The CDR3 runs to 14 residues. The CDR3 is CAWSVGPTAGELFF. CDR3 DNA sequence: TGTGCCTGGAGTGTTGGTCCCACGGCCGGGGAGCTGTTTTTT.